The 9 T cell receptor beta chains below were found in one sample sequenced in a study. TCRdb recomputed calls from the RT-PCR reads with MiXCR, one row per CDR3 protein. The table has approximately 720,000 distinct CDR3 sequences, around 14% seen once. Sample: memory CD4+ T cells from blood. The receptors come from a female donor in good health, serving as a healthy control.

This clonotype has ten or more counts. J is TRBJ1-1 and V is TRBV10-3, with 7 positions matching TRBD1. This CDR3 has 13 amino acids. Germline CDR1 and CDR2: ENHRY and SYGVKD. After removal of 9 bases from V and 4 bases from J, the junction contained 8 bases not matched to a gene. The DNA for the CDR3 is TGTGCCATTGAGGGGGCGGAGGGCACTGAAGCTTTCTTT. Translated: CAIEGAEGTEAFF.

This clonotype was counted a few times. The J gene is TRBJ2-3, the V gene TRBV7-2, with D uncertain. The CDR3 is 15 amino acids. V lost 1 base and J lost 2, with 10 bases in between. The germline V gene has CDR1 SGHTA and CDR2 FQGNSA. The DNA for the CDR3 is TGTGCCAGCAGCTTAGGGCCAGCCTTCACAGATACGCAGTATTTT. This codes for CASSLGPAFTDTQYF.

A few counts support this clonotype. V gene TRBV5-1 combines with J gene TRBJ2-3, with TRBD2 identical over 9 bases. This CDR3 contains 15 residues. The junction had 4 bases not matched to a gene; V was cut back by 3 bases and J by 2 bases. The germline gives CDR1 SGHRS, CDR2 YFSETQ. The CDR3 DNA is TGCGCCAGCAGCTCCAGACTAGCGGACACAGATACGCAGTATTTT. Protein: CASSSRLADTDTQYF.

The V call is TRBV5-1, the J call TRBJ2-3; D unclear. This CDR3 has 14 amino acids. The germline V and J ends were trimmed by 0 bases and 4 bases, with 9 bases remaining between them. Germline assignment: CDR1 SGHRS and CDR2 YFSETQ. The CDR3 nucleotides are TGCGCCAGCAGCTTGGATGTTCAACCAGATACGCAGTATTTT. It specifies CASSLDVQPDTQYF.

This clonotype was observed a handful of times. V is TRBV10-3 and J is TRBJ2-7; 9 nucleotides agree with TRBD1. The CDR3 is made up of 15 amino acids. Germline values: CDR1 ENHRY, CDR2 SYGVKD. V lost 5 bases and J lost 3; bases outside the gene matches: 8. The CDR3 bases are TGTGCCATCAGTCCCGGGACAGGGATCGACTACGAGCAGTACTTC. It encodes CAISPGTGIDYEQYF.

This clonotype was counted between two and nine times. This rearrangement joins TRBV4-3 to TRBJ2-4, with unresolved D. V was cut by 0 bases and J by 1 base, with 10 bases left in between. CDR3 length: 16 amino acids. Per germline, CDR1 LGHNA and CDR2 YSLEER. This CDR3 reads CASSQDGGPAKNIQYF. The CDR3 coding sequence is TGCGCCAGCAGCCAAGATGGTGGTCCGGCCAAAAACATTCAGTACTTC.

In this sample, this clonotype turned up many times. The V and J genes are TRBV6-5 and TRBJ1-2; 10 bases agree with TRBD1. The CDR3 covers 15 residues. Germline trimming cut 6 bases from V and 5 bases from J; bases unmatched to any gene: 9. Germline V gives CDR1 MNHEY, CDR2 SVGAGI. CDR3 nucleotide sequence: TGTGCCAGCAGGTCGACAGGGGGCGCTGGTTATGGCTACACCTTC. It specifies CASRSTGGAGYGYTF.

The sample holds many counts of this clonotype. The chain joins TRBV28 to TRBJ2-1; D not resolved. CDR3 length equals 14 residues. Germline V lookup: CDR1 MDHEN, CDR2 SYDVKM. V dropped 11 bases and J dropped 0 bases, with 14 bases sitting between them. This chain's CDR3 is CAHGSLSSYNEQFF. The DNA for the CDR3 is TGTGCCCACGGAAGCCTTAGCTCCTACAATGAGCAGTTCTTC.

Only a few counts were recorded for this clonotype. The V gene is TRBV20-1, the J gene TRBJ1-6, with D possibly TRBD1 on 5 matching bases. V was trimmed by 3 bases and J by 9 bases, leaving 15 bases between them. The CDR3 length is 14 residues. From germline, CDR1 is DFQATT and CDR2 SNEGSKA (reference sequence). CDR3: CSARGTGWGSPLHF. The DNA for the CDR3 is TGCAGTGCTAGGGGGACGGGATGGGGTTCACCCCTCCACTTT.